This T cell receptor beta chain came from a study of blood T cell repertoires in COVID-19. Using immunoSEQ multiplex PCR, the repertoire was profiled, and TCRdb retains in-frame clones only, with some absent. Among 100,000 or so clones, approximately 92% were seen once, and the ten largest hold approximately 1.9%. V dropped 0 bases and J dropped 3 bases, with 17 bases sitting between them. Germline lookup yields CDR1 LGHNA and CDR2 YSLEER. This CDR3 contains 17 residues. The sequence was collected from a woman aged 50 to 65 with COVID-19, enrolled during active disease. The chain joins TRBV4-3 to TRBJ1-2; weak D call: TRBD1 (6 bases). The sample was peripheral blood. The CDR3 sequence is CASSQDVGHRAHYGYTF. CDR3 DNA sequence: TGCGCCAGCAGCCAAGATGTAGGACACAGGGCCCACTATGGCTACACCTTC.